This T cell receptor beta chain came from a study of identical twins' blood T cells. Each CDR3 protein gets one entry after TCRdb re-called the 5' RACE reads with MiXCR. The data contain 350,000 to 400,000 distinct CDR3 sequences, roughly 31% of them singletons. This clonotype was observed a few times. V lost 6 bases, J lost 2 bases, and 13 bases lay in between. Germline V lookup: CDR1 SQVTM, CDR2 ANQGSEA. The CDR3 covers 13 residues. The rearrangement joins TRBV29-1 to TRBJ2-5, with D maybe TRBD1 (6 bases). The clonotype originates from a woman aged 18 to 49 in good health. Sequencing was performed on PBMCs. CDR3 amino acids: CSVRQAIQETQYF. The CDR3 DNA sequence: TGCAGCGTCCGACAGGCTATTCAAGAGACCCAGTACTTC.